The clone carrying this T cell receptor (beta chain) has a count of ten or more. This CDR3 comprises 13 residues. Germline lookup yields CDR1 KGHSH and CDR2 LQKENI. The V end lost 4 bases, the J end lost 3 bases, and 10 bases lay between the germline ends. This sample stems from a study of T cells in Graves' hyperthyroidism and ophthalmopathy. No ophthalmopathy progression within 18 months constituted stable Graves' hyperthyroidism. Patients aged 18 to 65 had newly diagnosed hyperthyroidism that had lasted under 2 months. The study based diagnoses on clinical symptoms, serum thyroxine and TRAb, thyroid ultrasound and orbital computed tomography. Fresh 10 ml peripheral blood yielded PBMCs. Researchers took RNA transcripts and amplified the TCR beta CDR3 regions from them. HTBI primers were used for first-round RT-PCR of the TCR CDR3. TCRdb passed the multiplex PCR reads through MiXCR, listing each CDR3 protein once. The repertoire holds approximately 370,000 distinct CDR3 sequences, with around 14% as singletons.

Sequenced input: blood. This receptor was obtained from a woman aged 25 to 39 with Graves' hyperthyroidism. The chain employs TRBV18 and TRBJ2-7; D unclear. CDR3 sequence: CASSQSGGYEQYF. DNA of the CDR3: TGTGCCAGCTCACAAAGTGGTGGCTACGAGCAGTACTTC.